This passage covers 32 T cell receptor beta chains from one sample sequenced in a study of blood T cell repertoires in COVID-19. TCRdb keeps only in-frame clones here, not all; method: immunoSEQ multiplex PCR. The sample lists approximately 150,000 clones; roughly 89% were seen once. Sample: peripheral blood. Every receptor here comes from a human donor in a cohort sampled during active COVID-19.

This chain links TRBV3-1 (or the pseudogene TRBV3-2) with TRBJ2-2, with D perhaps TRBD1 (5 bases). Germline V gives CDR1 LGHDT, CDR2 YNNKEL (reference sequence). The CDR3 is 16 residues long. The germline V and J ends were trimmed by 0 bases and 1 base, with 9 bases remaining between them. The CDR3 loop is CASSQESQGNTGELFF. CDR3 DNA sequence: TGTGCCAGCAGCCAAGAGTCCCAGGGGAACACCGGGGAGCTGTTTTTT.

V usage is TRBV5-6 and J usage is TRBJ2-7; D remains unclear. Trimming removed 0 bases from V and 7 bases from J, with 8 bases in between. This CDR3 spans 12 amino acids. Germline V CDR1 and CDR2: SGHDT, YYEEEE. Written as DNA, the CDR3 is TGTGCCAGCAGCTTGGTCCCCAGGGAGCAGTACTTC. Translated, it gives CASSLVPREQYF.

A single count supports this clone. J is TRBJ1-6 and V is TRBV2, with 9 bases aligning to TRBD1. The V gene end was trimmed by 6 bases and the J gene end by 9 bases; junction bases not matched to a gene: 9. Germline V lookup: CDR1 SNHLY, CDR2 FYNNEI. The CDR3 extends over 15 amino acids. This CDR3 is CASSELTGGASPLHF. CDR3 coding DNA: TGTGCCAGCAGCGAACTTACAGGGGGCGCTTCACCCCTCCACTTT.

The chain couples TRBV27 to TRBJ2-7, with TRBD2 matching over 11 bases. V shed 7 bases, J shed 4 bases, and the junction held 6 bases outside the gene matches. Per germline, CDR1 MNHEY and CDR2 SMNVEV (reference sequence). This CDR3 is built from 14 residues. CDR3 sequence: CASKTSGVIYEQYF. The CDR3, as DNA: TGTGCCAGCAAGACTAGCGGGGTTATTTACGAGCAGTACTTC.

V is TRBV27 and J is TRBJ2-1; D remains unclear. V lost 3 bases and J 4 bases, leaving 7 bases between the germline ends. The germline CDR1 and CDR2 sequences are MNHEY and SMNVEV (reference sequence). CDR3 size: 13 residues. CDR3 in amino acids: CASSFVQYNEQFF. CDR3 bases: TGTGCCAGCAGTTTTGTACAGTACAATGAGCAGTTCTTC.

The V gene is TRBV6-4, the J gene TRBJ2-1; possibly TRBD2 for D (5 bases). The CDR3 length is 15 residues. Germline CDR1 and CDR2: MRHNA and SNTAGT. V lost 3 bases and J lost 6, with 15 bases in between. CDR3 in amino acids: CASSELGIVGNEQFF. DNA for the CDR3: TGTGCCAGCAGTGAACTAGGAATAGTGGGCAATGAGCAGTTCTTC.

V is TRBV18 and J is TRBJ2-7, with 10 positions matching TRBD2. Germline V gene sequence: CDR1 KGHSH, CDR2 LQKENI. Trimming at V came to 8 bases and at J to 2 bases, leaving 6 bases not matched to a gene. The CDR3 consists of 14 residues. CDR3 in amino acids: CASLPSGGAYEQYF. The CDR3 nucleotides are TGTGCCAGCCTCCCTAGCGGGGGAGCCTACGAGCAGTACTTC.

This chain uses TRBV27 with TRBJ2-7; D may be TRBD1 (5 bases). Germline V gene data show CDR1 as MNHEY and CDR2 as SMNVEV (reference sequence). This CDR3 has 13 amino acids. V lost 5 bases and J 1 base, leaving 9 bases between the germline ends. For the CDR3, the DNA is TGTGCCAGCAGTGCTGACAGTTCCTACGAGCAGTACTTC. As protein: CASSADSSYEQYF.

The gene calls are TRBV2 and TRBJ2-3; D perhaps matches TRBD2 (6 bases). Germline V lookup: CDR1 SNHLY, CDR2 FYNNEI. Deletions cut 6 bases from V and 5 bases from J, with 15 bases between. This CDR3 has 14 residues. This chain's CDR3 is CASSASAGKDTQYF. The DNA for the CDR3 is TGTGCCAGCAGCGCATCTGCGGGGAAAGATACGCAGTATTTT.

V is TRBV6-5 and J is TRBJ2-7; possibly TRBD2 for D (5 bases). This CDR3 is 14 amino acids long. Germline CDR1 MNHEY, CDR2 SVGAGI. The V gene lost 3 bases and the J gene lost 2 bases, with 11 bases spanning the gap. The CDR3 nucleotides are TGTGCCAGCAGTTATGGGAGTACCACCTACGAGCAGTACTTC. This encodes CASSYGSTTYEQYF.

V gene TRBV4-1 combines with J gene TRBJ1-1, with 8 bases aligning to TRBD1. The CDR3 length is 17 residues. Losses at the gene ends were 0 bases for V and 4 bases for J; bases not matched to a gene: 10. Germline values: CDR1 MGHRA, CDR2 YSYEKL. The CDR3, as DNA: TGCGCCAGCAGCCAAGATACCCTCAACAGGGGGAGCACTGAAGCTTTCTTT. Translation: CASSQDTLNRGSTEAFF.

The rearrangement joins TRBV5-1 to TRBJ2-7, with 9 bases that match TRBD1. The CDR3 extends over 14 amino acids. CDR1 is SGHRS, CDR2 YFSETQ, per germline. Unmatched junction bases numbered 3, after V lost 2 bases and J lost 3 bases. The CDR3 DNA reads TGCGCCAGCAGCTTCCCGGGACAGGGCTACGAGCAGTACTTC. Translated, it gives CASSFPGQGYEQYF.

The chain uses TRBV27 and TRBJ2-3; a possible D gene is TRBD2 (5 bases). CDR3 length: 14 residues. The germline V gene has CDR1 MNHEY and CDR2 SMNVEV (reference sequence). Trimming took 8 bases from V and 5 from J, leaving 17 bases between them. The CDR3 is CASREGLRVDTQYF. CDR3 nucleotide sequence: TGTGCCAGCCGAGAAGGACTTAGGGTAGATACGCAGTATTTT.

The chain combines TRBV5-4 with TRBJ2-7; 7 bases line up with TRBD1. CDR1 SGHNT and CDR2 YYREEE come from the germline V gene (reference sequence). This CDR3 is built from 13 residues. With V trimmed by 2 bases and J by 1 base, 0 bases remained unmatched. Written as DNA, the CDR3 is TGTGCCAGCAGCTTCAGGGGGTCCTACGAGCAGTACTTC. Its translation is CASSFRGSYEQYF.

The rearrangement joins TRBV4-1 to TRBJ2-7; possible D gene TRBD2, 5 bases. This CDR3 contains 15 residues. V was pared by 2 bases and J by 6 bases, with 17 bases between. Germline V gene lookup returns CDR1 MGHRA and CDR2 YSYEKL. CDR3 sequence reads: CASSQRSGRLGEQYF. The CDR3 DNA reads as TGCGCCAGCAGCCAACGCAGCGGTCGCCTCGGCGAGCAGTACTTC.

The chain recombines TRBV29-1 with TRBJ2-3; D is perhaps TRBD1 (5 bases). The CDR3 totals 13 residues. Germline V CDR1 and CDR2: SQVTM, ANQGSEA. V was clipped by 0 bases and J by 7 bases, with 11 bases between them. The CDR3 reads CSVEDRTTHTQYF. CDR3 nucleotides: TGCAGCGTTGAAGATAGGACAACCCATACGCAGTATTTT.

CDR3 loop: CAISASMNTEAFF. Here the CDR3 DNA reads TGTGCCATCAGTGCTTCTATGAACACTGAAGCTTTCTTT. The gene calls are TRBV10-3 and TRBJ1-1, with D unclear. Germline V CDR1 and CDR2: ENHRY, SYGVKD. The CDR3 contains 13 residues. The V end was cut by 4 bases, the J end by 0 bases, with 6 bases between.

The chain has TRBV13 and TRBJ2-3; no definite D call. The V and J ends lost 7 bases and 4 bases respectively, with 12 bases between them. The CDR3 spans 13 residues. Germline CDR1 reads PRHDT; CDR2 reads FYEKMQ (reference sequence). The CDR3 sequence: CASNTPRSDTQYF. The CDR3 DNA reads TGTGCCAGCAACACCCCTAGGTCAGATACGCAGTATTTT.

The CDR3 region has the DNA TGTGCCAGCAGCGTATGGGGTGGGGGAGGCTATGAGCAGTTCTTC. Translation: CASSVWGGGGYEQFF. The V call is TRBV9, the J call TRBJ2-1, with D perhaps matching TRBD2 (6 bases). Between the trimmed V and J ends, which lost 1 base and 8 bases, there was a span of 16 bases. The germline gives CDR1 SGDLS, CDR2 YYNGEE. There are 15 residues in the CDR3.

V gene TRBV9 combines with J gene TRBJ1-6, with D perhaps TRBD1 (6 bases). Germline CDR1 reads SGDLS; CDR2 reads YYNGEE. The CDR3 sequence is 15 residues long. Trimming shortened V by 2 bases and J by 8 bases, and 14 bases separated the two germline ends. This CDR3 is CASSVGGGSDSPLHF. The CDR3 DNA reads TGTGCCAGCAGCGTTGGGGGGGGCTCGGATTCACCCCTCCACTTT.

The CDR3 region is CASSLLGAGTEAFF. CDR3 nucleotides: TGTGCCAGCAGCTTATTGGGGGCCGGAACTGAAGCTTTCTTT. The chain links TRBV7-3 to TRBJ1-1; weak D call: TRBD1 (6 bases). CDR3 length: 14 residues. Looked up from germline, CDR1 is SGHTA and CDR2 is FQGTGA. V was trimmed by 2 bases and J by 5 bases, leaving 12 bases between them.

The V and J genes are TRBV5-4 and TRBJ2-6; possibly TRBD1 for D (5 bases). V was clipped by 0 bases and J by 1 base, with 11 bases between them. Germline CDR1 SGHNT, CDR2 YYREEE (reference sequence). This CDR3 has 17 amino acids. CDR3 in amino acids: CASSLGIRASGANVLTF. The CDR3 nucleotides are TGTGCCAGCAGCTTGGGGATCAGGGCTTCTGGGGCCAACGTCCTGACTTTC.

The chain employs TRBV2 and TRBJ1-1; D not resolved. The germline CDR1 and CDR2 sequences are SNHLY and FYNNEI. This CDR3 has 12 amino acids. V was trimmed by 6 bases and J by 4 bases, leaving 9 bases between them. The chain's CDR3 is CASRTGGTEAFF. The CDR3, as DNA: TGTGCCAGCAGGACCGGAGGCACTGAAGCTTTCTTT.

V usage is TRBV6-6 and J usage is TRBJ1-1, with 7 bases matching TRBD1. The CDR3 totals 14 residues. Germline CDR1 and CDR2: MNHNY and SVGAGI (reference sequence). With 4 bases clipped from V and 1 base from J, the junction kept 3 bases outside the gene matches. This CDR3 is CASSSGTANTEAFF. The DNA for the CDR3 is TGTGCCAGCAGTTCCGGGACAGCGAACACTGAAGCTTTCTTT.

The rearrangement uses TRBV2 and TRBJ2-1; 9 bases fit TRBD2. The V gene end was trimmed by 3 bases and the J gene end by 0 bases; junction bases not matched to a gene: 3. The CDR3 runs to 16 residues. Germline V gives CDR1 SNHLY, CDR2 FYNNEI. For the CDR3, the DNA is TGTGCCAGCAGTGATGTTAGCGGGAGCTCCTACAATGAGCAGTTCTTC. Translation: CASSDVSGSSYNEQFF.

V gene TRBV5-6 combines with J gene TRBJ2-7, with 14 bases that match TRBD2. Germline CDR1 and CDR2: SGHDT and YYEEEE. The CDR3 is 19 residues long. V lost 4 bases and J lost 2; bases outside the gene matches: 14. CDR3 nucleotides: TGTGCCAGCAGCGCTGCCCTGGGACTAGCGGGGGTGCGCGCCTACGAGCAGTACTTC. Translating gives CASSAALGLAGVRAYEQYF.

The chain couples TRBV11-2 to TRBJ2-7; 10 nucleotides align to TRBD1. The CDR3 is 14 residues long. Looked up from germline, CDR1 is SGHAT and CDR2 is FQNNGV. J lost 2 bases, V lost 5 bases, and 3 bases had no gene match. This chain's CDR3 is CASSLGTGAYEQYF. DNA of the CDR3: TGTGCCAGCAGCCTCGGGACAGGGGCCTACGAGCAGTACTTC.

The V gene is TRBV7-9, the J gene TRBJ2-5; the D gene is possibly TRBD2 (5 bases). CDR1 SEHNR and CDR2 FQNEAQ come from the germline V gene (reference sequence). This CDR3 spans 13 amino acids. Trimming shortened V by 10 bases and J by 0 bases, and 12 bases separated the two germline ends. The CDR3, as DNA: TGTGCCATACCAACTAGGGACCAAGAGACCCAGTACTTC. Amino acids: CAIPTRDQETQYF.

J is TRBJ2-7 and V is TRBV7-9; 7 bases are a match to TRBD2. CDR1 is SEHNR, CDR2 FQNEAQ, per germline (reference sequence). The length of the CDR3 is 16 residues. Germline trimming cut 1 base from V and 7 bases from J; bases unmatched to any gene: 13. For the CDR3, the DNA is TGTGCCAGCAGCTTAGTAGGAGAGGAGCGGGAAAGGGAGCAGTACTTC. Encoded protein: CASSLVGEEREREQYF.

This clone appeared once. V is TRBV2 and J is TRBJ2-1; TRBD1 agrees at 7 bases. The V and J ends lost 10 bases and 8 bases, in that order; junction bases with no gene match: 14. Germline assignment: CDR1 SNHLY and CDR2 FYNNEI. There are 14 residues in the CDR3. The CDR3 region is CATKIDRDKYEQFF. CDR3 bases: TGTGCCACCAAAATCGACAGGGACAAGTATGAGCAGTTCTTC.

This clone was seen only once. CDR3 loop: CASSRNEVQGSEQYF. In nucleotides, the CDR3 is TGTGCCAGCAGCCGAAACGAGGTTCAGGGCTCGGAGCAGTACTTC. The rearrangement joins TRBV7-6 to TRBJ2-7; a possible D gene is TRBD1 (5 bases). CDR1 is SGHVS, CDR2 FNYEAQ, per germline. The CDR3 length is 15 residues. Between the trimmed V and J ends, which lost 5 bases and 7 bases, there was a span of 21 bases. Supplemented by reference TRBV7-6 and TRBJ2-7, the full variable domain reads GAGVSQSPRYKVTKRGQDVALRCDPISGHVSLYWYRQALGQGPEFLTYFNYEAQQDKSGLPNDRFSAERPEGSISTLTIQRTEQRDSAMYRCASSRNEVQGSEQYFGPGTRLTVT.

The gene calls are TRBV7-9 and TRBJ2-1; a weak D match, TRBD1 (6 bases). V was trimmed by 1 base and J by 9 bases, leaving 19 bases between them. The length of the CDR3 is 16 residues. Germline-derived CDR1 and CDR2 are SEHNR and FQNEAQ (reference sequence). DNA of the CDR3: TGTGCCAGCAGCTTAGGACCAGGGGAGTTCGAGGGTGAGCAGTTCTTC. It yields the protein CASSLGPGEFEGEQFF.